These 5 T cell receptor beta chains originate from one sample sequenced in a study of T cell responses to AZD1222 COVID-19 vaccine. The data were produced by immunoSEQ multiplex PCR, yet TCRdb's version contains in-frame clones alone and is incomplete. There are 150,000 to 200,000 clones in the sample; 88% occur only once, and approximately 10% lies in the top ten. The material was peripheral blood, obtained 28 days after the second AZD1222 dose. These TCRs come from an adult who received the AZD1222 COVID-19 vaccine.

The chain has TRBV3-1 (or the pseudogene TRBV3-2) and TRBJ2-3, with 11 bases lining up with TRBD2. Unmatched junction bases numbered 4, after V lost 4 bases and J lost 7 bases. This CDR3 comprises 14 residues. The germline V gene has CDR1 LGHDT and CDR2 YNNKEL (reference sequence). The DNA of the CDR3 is TGTGCCAGCAGCCCCATAGCGGGGGGGAATACGCAGTATTTT. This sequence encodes CASSPIAGGNTQYF.

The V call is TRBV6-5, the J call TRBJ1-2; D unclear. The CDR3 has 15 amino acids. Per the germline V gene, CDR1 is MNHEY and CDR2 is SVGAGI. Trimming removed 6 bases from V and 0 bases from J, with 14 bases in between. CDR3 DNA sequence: TGTGCCAGCAGCATTTATACCCAACCTAACTATGGCTACACCTTC. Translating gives CASSIYTQPNYGYTF.

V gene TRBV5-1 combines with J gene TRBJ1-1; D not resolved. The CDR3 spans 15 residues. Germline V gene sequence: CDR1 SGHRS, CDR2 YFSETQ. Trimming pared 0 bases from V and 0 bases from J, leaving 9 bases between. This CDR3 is CASSLALGMNTEAFF. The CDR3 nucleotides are TGCGCCAGCAGCTTGGCACTGGGTATGAACACTGAAGCTTTCTTT.

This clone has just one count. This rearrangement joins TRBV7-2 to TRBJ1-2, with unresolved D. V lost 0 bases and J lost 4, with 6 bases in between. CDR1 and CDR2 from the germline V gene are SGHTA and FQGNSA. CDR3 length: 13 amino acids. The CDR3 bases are TGTGCCAGCAGCTTAGCAGGTATCTATGGCTACACCTTC. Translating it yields CASSLAGIYGYTF.

This CDR3 is CSVAQGNYGYTF. The CDR3 DNA reads as TGCAGCGTTGCTCAGGGGAACTATGGCTACACCTTC. This chain uses TRBV29-1 with TRBJ1-2; D perhaps matches TRBD1 (6 bases). The germline CDR1 and CDR2 sequences are SQVTM and ANQGSEA. The CDR3 spans 12 residues. The V end lost 4 bases, the J end lost 2 bases, and 8 bases lay between the germline ends.